Below, 2 T cell receptor beta chains from the same sample are listed, as sequenced in a study of OX40 agonist ivuxolimab in advanced cancers. To prepare the library, the immunoSEQ multiplex PCR assay was applied. TCRdb stores this immuneACCESS table with in-frame sequences only. Part of the clones is absent; in the studies checked, under half of the shortfall reflects unresolved V genes, and no reason is known for the rest. This sample has fewer than 35,000 clones in its table, and roughly 79% of those were observed once. The leading ten clones occupy roughly 22% of the sample. The sequences come from CD4+ or CD8+ T cells sorted from blood, collected in a trial of the OX40 agonist ivuxolimab. Receptors originate from an adult with an advanced solid tumor such as melanoma, head and neck, liver or kidney cancer.

This clone turned up a few times. The rearrangement links TRBV7-6 to TRBJ2-3, with D perhaps TRBD1 (5 bases). This CDR3 contains 14 residues. Trimming cost V 5 bases and J 2 bases, with 11 bases left between them. Germline assignment: CDR1 SGHVS and CDR2 FNYEAQ. CDR3 sequence (DNA): TGTGCCAGCAGCCTCGGACATATCACAGATACGCAGTATTTT. It codes for CASSLGHITDTQYF.

V and J are TRBV25-1 and TRBJ2-5; a possible D gene is TRBD1 (5 bases). V lost 11 bases and J lost 2, with 12 bases in between. This CDR3 region has 12 residues. Germline V CDR1 and CDR2: MGHDK, SYGVNS. Here the CDR3 DNA reads TGTGCCGAGGAAGGACAACAAGAGACCCAGTACTTC. Its protein product is CAEEGQQETQYF.